The T cell receptor (beta chain) under discussion was sequenced for a study of shared clonotypes between healthy human individuals. Study information: Sampling drew on donors who were a couple of women and a few men aged 18 to 49. Study-wide results and limits: Clonotype sharing levels among donors were expected to vary with sequencing depth.

In the case of this clone: What it binds is unknown.

TCRdb's copy holds only in-frame clones and misses some; the assay was immunoSEQ multiplex PCR. Among more than 2,000,000 clones listed, approximately 93% were seen once. This CDR3 spans 18 amino acids. J was trimmed by 4 bases and V by 6 bases; bases with no gene match: 20. Per the germline V gene, CDR1 is KGHSH and CDR2 is LQKENI. The clonotype originates from a man between 18 and 35 years old in good health. Some clones in this sample may be carry-over from other donors' samples. The sample consisted of naive CD4+ T cells from PBMCs. Subset noted: CD45RA+ positively selected. This rearrangement joins TRBV18 to TRBJ1-1, with 7 bases aligning to TRBD1. The CDR3: CASSRGVLTPQGGTEAFF. The CDR3 DNA reads TGTGCCAGCTCCCGTGGGGTATTAACTCCCCAGGGGGGCACTGAAGCTTTCTTT.